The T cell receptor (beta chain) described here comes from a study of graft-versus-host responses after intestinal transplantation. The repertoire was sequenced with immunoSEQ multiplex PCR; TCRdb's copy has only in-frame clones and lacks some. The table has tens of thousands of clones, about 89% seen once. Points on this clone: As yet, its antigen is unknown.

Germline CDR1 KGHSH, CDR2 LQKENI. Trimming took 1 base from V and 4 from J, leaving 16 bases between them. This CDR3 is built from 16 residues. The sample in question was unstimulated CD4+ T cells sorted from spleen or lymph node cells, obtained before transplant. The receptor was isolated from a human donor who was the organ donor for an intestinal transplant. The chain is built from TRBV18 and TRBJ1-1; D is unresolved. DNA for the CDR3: TGTGCCAGCTCACCACTGTCACTGAAGACTCCCACTGAAGCTTTCTTT. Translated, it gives CASSPLSLKTPTEAFF.